A selection of T cell receptor beta chains follows, all from one sample in a study of blood T cell repertoires in COVID-19. The table came from immunoSEQ multiplex PCR; TCRdb's copy has only in-frame clones and leaves some out. Of some 100,000 clones listed, over 75% are singletons. What was sequenced was peripheral blood. Receptors were obtained from a man aged 50 to 59 with acute or convalescent COVID-19. The CDR3 runs from the conserved cysteine through the conserved F or W. The D gene is left open where the match is weak. The listing skips clone size in some rows; elsewhere it reads once, few, many or a size class.

d_gene: TRBD2; j_gene: TRBJ2-1; v_gene: TRBV28; abundance: -; CDR3aa: CASSLLALAGEGEQFF; CDR3nt: TGTGCCAGCAGTTTACTTGCCCTAGCGGGAGAGGGTGAGCAGTTCTTC
d_gene: -; j_gene: TRBJ2-1; v_gene: TRBV24-1; abundance: -; CDR3aa: CATSDRTQRDEQFF; CDR3nt: TGTGCCACCAGTGATCGGACTCAGAGAGATGAGCAGTTCTTC
d_gene: TRBD1; j_gene: TRBJ2-1; v_gene: TRBV18; abundance: -; CDR3aa: CASSPIGTGYNEQFF; CDR3nt: TGTGCCAGCTCACCTATAGGGACAGGGTACAATGAGCAGTTCTTC
d_gene: TRBD1; j_gene: TRBJ1-6; v_gene: TRBV19; abundance: -; CDR3aa: CASTWTGGNSPLHF; CDR3nt: TGTGCCAGTACCTGGACAGGGGGTAATTCACCCCTCCACTTT
d_gene: -; j_gene: TRBJ2-1; v_gene: TRBV28; abundance: -; CDR3aa: CASSTYNEQFF; CDR3nt: TGTGCCAGCAGTACATACAATGAGCAGTTCTTC
d_gene: -; j_gene: TRBJ1-3; v_gene: TRBV25-1; abundance: -; CDR3aa: CASSEYGWRANSGNTIYF; CDR3nt: TGTGCCAGCAGTGAATATGGATGGCGAGCGAACTCTGGAAACACCATATATTTT
d_gene: TRBD1; j_gene: TRBJ1-4; v_gene: TRBV25-1; abundance: once; CDR3aa: CASRQGWANEKLFF; CDR3nt: TGTGCCAGCAGACAGGGGTGGGCTAATGAAAAACTGTTTTTT
d_gene: TRBD1; j_gene: TRBJ1-5; v_gene: TRBV4-2; abundance: -; CDR3aa: CASSQGQGGYNQPQHF; CDR3nt: TGTGCCAGCAGCCAAGGACAGGGGGGTTACAATCAGCCCCAGCATTTT
d_gene: TRBD1; j_gene: TRBJ2-5; v_gene: TRBV2; abundance: -; CDR3aa: CASRKDRVRDKVETQYF; CDR3nt: TGTGCCAGCAGAAAGGACAGGGTCAGGGATAAGGTGGAGACCCAGTACTTC
d_gene: TRBD2; j_gene: TRBJ2-7; v_gene: TRBV27; abundance: -; CDR3aa: CASSLAPSSGGLYEQYF; CDR3nt: TGTGCCAGCAGTTTAGCCCCTTCTAGCGGGGGCCTCTACGAGCAGTACTTC
d_gene: -; j_gene: TRBJ2-6; v_gene: TRBV11-2; abundance: -; CDR3aa: CASSLDPSRVVAGANVLTF; CDR3nt: TGTGCCAGCAGCTTAGATCCTTCCAGGGTTGTGGCTGGGGCCAACGTCCTGACTTTC
d_gene: -; j_gene: TRBJ2-6; v_gene: TRBV6-1; abundance: -; CDR3aa: CASSEDEGAGANVLTF; CDR3nt: TGTGCCAGCAGTGAAGACGAAGGGGCCGGGGCCAACGTCCTGACTTTC
d_gene: -; j_gene: TRBJ1-1; v_gene: TRBV9; abundance: -; CDR3aa: CASSVLLGRGGTEAFF; CDR3nt: TGTGCCAGCAGCGTTCTTCTAGGGCGGGGGGGCACTGAAGCTTTCTTT
d_gene: -; j_gene: TRBJ2-3; v_gene: TRBV11-2; abundance: -; CDR3aa: CASSSERLDTQYF; CDR3nt: TGTGCCAGCAGCTCCGAGCGGTTAGATACGCAGTATTTT
d_gene: -; j_gene: TRBJ2-1; v_gene: TRBV28; abundance: once; CDR3aa: CASSLWGREDEQFF; CDR3nt: TGTGCCAGCAGTTTATGGGGCAGGGAGGATGAGCAGTTCTTC
d_gene: -; j_gene: TRBJ2-3; v_gene: TRBV24-1; abundance: -; CDR3aa: CATRLGTVDPDTQYF; CDR3nt: TGTGCCACCAGATTAGGGACTGTGGATCCAGATACGCAGTATTTT
d_gene: TRBD2; j_gene: TRBJ2-1; v_gene: TRBV5-6; abundance: -; CDR3aa: CASSPPLAGNNEQFF; CDR3nt: TGTGCCAGCAGCCCGCCACTAGCGGGGAACAATGAGCAGTTCTTC
d_gene: -; j_gene: TRBJ1-5; v_gene: TRBV2; abundance: few; CDR3aa: CASSVDFNNQPQHF; CDR3nt: TGTGCCAGCAGTGTGGACTTCAACAATCAGCCCCAGCATTTT
d_gene: TRBD1; j_gene: TRBJ1-4; v_gene: TRBV2; abundance: -; CDR3aa: CASSSDRGLTEKLFF; CDR3nt: TGTGCCAGCAGTAGTGACAGGGGGCTGACTGAAAAACTGTTTTTT
d_gene: TRBD1; j_gene: TRBJ1-2; v_gene: TRBV6-5; abundance: -; CDR3aa: CASSLTGLGYTF; CDR3nt: TGTGCCAGCAGCCTGACAGGGCTCGGCTACACCTTC
d_gene: -; j_gene: TRBJ2-7; v_gene: TRBV6-6; abundance: -; CDR3aa: CASSYFGSGEQYF; CDR3nt: TGTGCCAGCAGTTACTTTGGGAGCGGTGAGCAGTACTTC
d_gene: TRBD1; j_gene: TRBJ1-2; v_gene: TRBV27; abundance: -; CDR3aa: CASSLSRGRGTANYGYTF; CDR3nt: TGTGCCAGCAGTTTATCGAGGGGCAGGGGGACTGCTAACTATGGCTACACCTTC
d_gene: TRBD2; j_gene: TRBJ2-7; v_gene: TRBV18; abundance: -; CDR3aa: CASSERERGSYEQYF; CDR3nt: TGTGCCAGCTCAGAAAGGGAGCGGGGCTCCTACGAGCAGTACTTC
d_gene: -; j_gene: TRBJ2-4; v_gene: TRBV28; abundance: -; CDR3aa: CASSFTRPPWIQYF; CDR3nt: TGTGCCAGCAGTTTCACCAGGCCTCCGTGGATTCAGTACTTC
d_gene: TRBD1; j_gene: TRBJ1-1; v_gene: TRBV6-5; abundance: -; CDR3aa: CASSTGARRAFF; CDR3nt: TGTGCCAGCAGCACAGGGGCTAGGCGGGCTTTCTTT
d_gene: -; j_gene: TRBJ1-3; v_gene: TRBV3-1/TRBV3-2; abundance: -; CDR3aa: CASSHARGNTIYF; CDR3nt: TGTGCCAGCAGCCACGCCCGGGGAAACACCATATATTTT
d_gene: -; j_gene: TRBJ2-3; v_gene: TRBV27; abundance: -; CDR3aa: CASSFFSELDTQYF; CDR3nt: TGTGCCAGCAGTTTTTTTAGCGAGTTGGATACGCAGTATTTT
d_gene: -; j_gene: TRBJ2-3; v_gene: TRBV7-9; abundance: -; CDR3aa: CASSAYQGGFGTDTQYF; CDR3nt: TGTGCCAGCAGCGCTTACCAGGGGGGTTTCGGCACAGATACGCAGTATTTT
d_gene: TRBD1; j_gene: TRBJ1-1; v_gene: TRBV18; abundance: few; CDR3aa: CASSPRWDRGTNTEAFF; CDR3nt: TGTGCCAGCTCACCACGGTGGGACAGGGGTACGAACACTGAAGCTTTCTTT
d_gene: -; j_gene: TRBJ1-1; v_gene: TRBV29-1; abundance: -; CDR3aa: CSVEGAGTEAFF; CDR3nt: TGCAGCGTTGAGGGTGCGGGGACTGAAGCTTTCTTT
d_gene: -; j_gene: TRBJ2-7; v_gene: TRBV12-3/TRBV12-4; abundance: -; CDR3aa: CASSSSSYEQYF; CDR3nt: TGTGCCAGCTCATCGAGCTCCTACGAGCAGTACTTC
d_gene: TRBD2; j_gene: TRBJ2-1; v_gene: TRBV5-1; abundance: -; CDR3aa: CASSGLAGAASYNEQFF; CDR3nt: TGCGCCAGCAGCGGACTAGCGGGAGCTGCCTCCTACAATGAGCAGTTCTTC
d_gene: TRBD1; j_gene: TRBJ1-5; v_gene: TRBV18; abundance: -; CDR3aa: CASSPRVAGGHQPQHF; CDR3nt: TGTGCCAGCTCACCTCGGGTGGCAGGGGGGCATCAGCCCCAGCATTTT
d_gene: TRBD1; j_gene: TRBJ1-4; v_gene: TRBV7-9; abundance: -; CDR3aa: CASSSPGTGDEKLFF; CDR3nt: TGTGCCAGCAGCTCCCCCGGGACAGGGGACGAAAAACTGTTTTTT
d_gene: TRBD2; j_gene: TRBJ2-5; v_gene: TRBV5-1; abundance: -; CDR3aa: CASSSLPGLAGVREETQYF; CDR3nt: TGCGCCAGCAGCTCGCTACCGGGACTAGCGGGGGTCCGAGAAGAGACCCAGTACTTC
d_gene: -; j_gene: TRBJ2-7; v_gene: TRBV3-1/TRBV3-2; abundance: -; CDR3aa: CASSATRRTRGGRQYF; CDR3nt: TGTGCCAGCAGTGCCACGAGACGGACTAGAGGGGGTCGGCAGTACTTC
d_gene: -; j_gene: TRBJ1-6; v_gene: TRBV19; abundance: many; CDR3aa: CASSSTAGGDSPLHF; CDR3nt: TGTGCCAGTAGTTCGACAGCTGGAGGGGATTCACCCCTCCACTTT
d_gene: -; j_gene: TRBJ1-4; v_gene: TRBV29-1; abundance: -; CDR3aa: CSVMRGSNEKLFF; CDR3nt: TGCAGCGTTATGCGGGGGTCTAATGAAAAACTGTTTTTT
d_gene: -; j_gene: TRBJ1-1; v_gene: TRBV5-4; abundance: few; CDR3aa: CASSVRQVNTEAFF; CDR3nt: TGTGCCAGCAGCGTCCGCCAGGTTAACACTGAAGCTTTCTTT
d_gene: TRBD2; j_gene: TRBJ2-3; v_gene: TRBV7-3; abundance: -; CDR3aa: CASSEVAGGPRPDF; CDR3nt: TGTGCCAGCAGCGAGGTAGCGGGGGGCCCTCGCCCGGATTTT
d_gene: TRBD1; j_gene: TRBJ1-2; v_gene: TRBV10-3; abundance: -; CDR3aa: CATIPGTGYYGYTF; CDR3nt: TGTGCCACCATACCCGGGACAGGGTACTATGGCTACACCTTC
d_gene: TRBD1; j_gene: TRBJ2-5; v_gene: TRBV23-1; abundance: -; CDR3aa: CASSQMGQGPKGEETQYF; CDR3nt: TGCGCCAGCAGTCAAATGGGACAGGGGCCGAAGGGAGAAGAGACCCAGTACTTC
d_gene: TRBD2; j_gene: TRBJ2-4; v_gene: TRBV19; abundance: -; CDR3aa: CASSDSTSGVAKNIQYF; CDR3nt: TGTGCCAGTAGTGACTCTACTAGCGGAGTAGCCAAAAACATTCAGTACTTC
d_gene: TRBD1; j_gene: TRBJ1-6; v_gene: TRBV6-5; abundance: -; CDR3aa: CASSYSGTGGISPLHF; CDR3nt: TGTGCCAGCAGTTACTCCGGGACAGGGGGTATTTCACCCCTCCACTTT
d_gene: -; j_gene: TRBJ1-5; v_gene: TRBV12-3/TRBV12-4; abundance: -; CDR3aa: CASSYDSHQPQHF; CDR3nt: TGTGCCAGCTCGTACGACAGTCATCAGCCCCAGCATTTT
d_gene: TRBD2; j_gene: TRBJ2-1; v_gene: TRBV4-1; abundance: -; CDR3aa: CASSQDRTSGYNEQFF; CDR3nt: TGCGCCAGCAGCCAAGACCGGACTAGCGGATACAATGAGCAGTTCTTC